The next 8 T cell receptor beta chains were all read from a single sample in a study of shared T cell receptors in the human thymus. TCRdb keeps only in-frame clones here, not all; method: immunoSEQ multiplex PCR. The data contain about 380,000 clones, 95% of them singletons. Specimen: thymocytes. These receptors came from a human donor.

On this clone itself: Other DNA sequences from this sample encode an identical CDR3 as well. This rearrangement joins TRBV18 to TRBJ1-2, with D tentatively TRBD1 (5 bases). V lost 5 bases and J lost 8, with 12 bases in between. CDR1 is KGHSH, CDR2 LQKENI, per germline. The CDR3 sequence is 12 residues long. Here the CDR3 DNA reads TGTGCCAGCTCAGGAGGGGCAGGGGGCTACACCTTC. Protein product: CASSGGAGGYTF. Full variable domain (outside the CDR3, taken from reference TRBV18 and TRBJ1-2): NAGVMQNPRHLVRRRGQEARLRCSPMKGHSHVYWYRQLPEEGLKFMVYLQKENIIDESGMPKERFSAEFPKEGPSILRIQQVVRGDSAAYFCASSGGAGGYTFGSGTRLTVV.

This clone was seen a single time. The V call is TRBV30, the J call TRBJ1-2; D is possibly TRBD1 (5 bases). Trimming left V 2 bases short and J 6 bases short, with 16 bases between. Germline values: CDR1 GTSNPN, CDR2 SVGIG (reference sequence). The CDR3 is 14 amino acids. CDR3 bases: TGTGCCTGGAGTCCTACGTGGGGGAATGATGGCTACACCTTC. Its protein is CAWSPTWGNDGYTF.

The rearrangement joins TRBV14 to TRBJ2-1; tentatively, D is TRBD2 (6 bases). The CDR3 loop spans 15 amino acids. Deletions cut 4 bases from V and 1 base from J, with 11 bases between. CDR1 is SGHDN and CDR2 is FVKESK in the germline V gene. Here the CDR3 reads CASSPPGTSYNEQFF. The DNA for the CDR3 is TGTGCCAGCAGCCCCCCCGGGACTTCCTACAATGAGCAGTTCTTC. Full variable domain (rest looked up from reference TRBV14 and TRBJ2-1): EAGVTQFPSHSVIEKGQTVTLRCDPISGHDNLYWYRRVMGKEIKFLLHFVKESKQDESGMPNNRFLAERTGGTYSTLKVQPAELEDSGVYFCASSPPGTSYNEQFFGPGTRLTVL.

The rearrangement uses TRBV14 and TRBJ1-1, with 7 positions matching TRBD1. Germline V gene sequence: CDR1 SGHDN, CDR2 FVKESK. J gave up 5 bases and V 0 bases, and 6 bases lay outside the gene matches. The CDR3 totals 15 residues. CDR3 in DNA: TGTGCCAGCAGCCAAGACCCCACAGGGGAGACTGAAGCTTTCTTT. It codes for CASSQDPTGETEAFF. The full variable domain, with the rest looked up from reference TRBV14 and TRBJ1-1, is EAGVTQFPSHSVIEKGQTVTLRCDPISGHDNLYWYRRVMGKEIKFLLHFVKESKQDESGMPNNRFLAERTGGTYSTLKVQPAELEDSGVYFCASSQDPTGETEAFFGQGTRLTVV.

This clone has only one observation. The gene calls are TRBV6-1 and TRBJ1-2; D not resolved. Germline lookup yields CDR1 MNHNS and CDR2 SASEGT. Between the trimmed V and J ends, which lost 1 base and 4 bases, there was a span of 13 bases. This CDR3 comprises 15 residues. CDR3 sequence: CASSEVEAWFYGYTF. In nucleotides, the CDR3 is TGTGCCAGCAGTGAAGTGGAGGCTTGGTTCTATGGCTACACCTTC.

The chain combines TRBV6-1 with TRBJ2-3; D is perhaps TRBD1 or TRBD2 (7 bases each). This CDR3 has 15 amino acids. V was cut by 4 bases and J by 5 bases, with 16 bases left in between. Germline V gene sequence: CDR1 MNHNS, CDR2 SASEGT. The CDR3 DNA is TGTGCCAGCAGTGTTAACAGGGGAGGGGGAGATACGCAGTATTTT. Residues: CASSVNRGGGDTQYF.

The rearrangement links TRBV27 to TRBJ1-6; D is possibly TRBD1 (5 bases). This CDR3 region has 17 residues. V was trimmed by 2 bases and J by 6 bases, leaving 17 bases between them. Germline loops: CDR1 MNHEY, CDR2 SMNVEV (reference sequence). The CDR3 region has the DNA TGTGCCAGCAGTTTAGGGGCCTCAGGGATGGGTAATTCACCCCTCCACTTT. Its protein product is CASSLGASGMGNSPLHF.

The chain couples TRBV28 to TRBJ1-2, with D unclear. Germline V gives CDR1 MDHEN, CDR2 SYDVKM. This CDR3 spans 13 amino acids. Deletions cut 7 bases from V and 9 bases from J, with 18 bases between. For the CDR3, the DNA is TGTGCCAGCACCGAAAGCGGGGTCCATCGCTACACCTTC. Its translation: CASTESGVHRYTF.